This paragraph reports one T cell receptor beta chain. V was clipped by 0 bases and J by 10 bases; unmatched bases: 6. The CDR3 runs 14 residues. Germline V lookup: CDR1 SGHKS, CDR2 YYEKEE (reference sequence). These data come from a study of T cell changes during pregnancy in multiple sclerosis. Assay used: immunoSEQ multiplex PCR; TCRdb lists only in-frame clones, some missing. Found here are tens of thousands of clones, around 94% of them singletons; the top ten hold around 0.71%. The chain carries TRBV5-5 and TRBJ2-1; TRBD2 matches at 8 bases. The source is a female donor with multiple sclerosis, enrolled in a pregnancy study. The source material was CD4+ T cells from peripheral blood mononuclear cells, sampled in the first trimester of pregnancy. CDR3 protein: CASSLGPIAGEQFF. The CDR3 nucleotides read TGTGCCAGCAGCTTGGGGCCTATAGCGGGGGAGCAGTTCTTC.